These 30 T cell receptor beta chains originate from one sample sequenced in a study of cytomegalovirus exposure and HLA in healthy donors. PCR primers comprised 60 Vbeta and 13 Jbeta primers. The method was immunoSEQ multiplex PCR; TCRdb's version includes in-frame clones alone and lacks a portion of them. The table includes 120,000 to 150,000 clones, 72% detected once. Sequencing was carried out using PBMCs. These TCRs come from a man aged 35 to 55 in good health and CMV-seronegative.

The V call is TRBV10-1, the J call TRBJ2-3; D may be TRBD1 (6 bases). Germline V gene data show CDR1 as WNHNN and CDR2 as SYGVQD (reference sequence). The length of the CDR3 is 16 residues. Trimming took 1 base from V and 0 from J, leaving 11 bases between them. The CDR3, as DNA: TGCGCCAGCAGTGAGTTTACAGGGTCAAGCACAGATACGCAGTATTTT. Translating gives CASSEFTGSSTDTQYF.

The CDR3 is CASSPVSYNEQFF. CDR3 nucleotides: TGTGCCAGCAGTCCCGTTTCCTACAATGAGCAGTTCTTC. This rearrangement joins TRBV6-6 to TRBJ2-1, with D unresolved. Per germline, CDR1 MNHNY and CDR2 SVGAGI (reference sequence). Trimming took 5 bases from V and 1 from J, leaving 6 bases between them. The CDR3 runs 13 residues.

The rearrangement links TRBV28 to TRBJ2-7; D perhaps matches TRBD2 (5 bases). V lost 2 bases, J lost 2 bases, and 10 bases lay in between. CDR1 is MDHEN and CDR2 is SYDVKM in the germline V gene. The CDR3 has 14 residues. The CDR3 here is CASSLREPPYEQYF. The CDR3 DNA sequence: TGTGCCAGCAGTTTAAGGGAGCCTCCCTACGAGCAGTACTTC.

The genes are TRBV19 and TRBJ1-5; 10 bases agree with TRBD1. V shed 7 bases, J shed 6 bases, and the junction held 9 bases outside the gene matches. The CDR3 runs to 15 residues. Germline values: CDR1 LNHDA, CDR2 SQIVND (reference sequence). CDR3 in DNA: TGTGCCAGTAACCCGGGACAGGGGAAAAGTCAGCCCCAGCATTTT. It yields the protein CASNPGQGKSQPQHF.

V is TRBV6-5 and J is TRBJ1-1, with TRBD1 matching 7 bases. With V trimmed by 5 bases and J by 4 bases, 7 bases remained unmatched. The CDR3 has 14 residues. Per germline, CDR1 MNHEY and CDR2 SVGAGI. CDR3 sequence (DNA): TGTGCCAGCAGTGTCGGACAGGCGCCCACTGAAGCTTTCTTT. Translation: CASSVGQAPTEAFF.

This rearrangement joins TRBV5-1 to TRBJ2-7, with D tentatively TRBD2 (6 bases). From germline, CDR1 is SGHRS and CDR2 YFSETQ. The CDR3 totals 16 residues. Trimming took off 4 bases at V and 2 bases at J, with 19 bases between the two ends. The CDR3 region is CASSPRTTKITYEQYF. DNA of the CDR3: TGCGCCAGCAGCCCCCGGACTACCAAAATTACCTACGAGCAGTACTTC.

The chain links TRBV6-1 to TRBJ1-1, with 9 bases aligning to TRBD1. This CDR3 contains 15 residues. V lost 4 bases to trimming and J lost 0 bases; unmatched junction nucleotides: 3. Germline CDR1 is MNHNS and CDR2 is SASEGT. This chain's CDR3 is CASSGDRVMNTEAFF. The CDR3 DNA reads TGTGCCAGCAGTGGGGACAGGGTGATGAACACTGAAGCTTTCTTT.

The chain links TRBV5-1 to TRBJ1-3; D not resolved. V dropped 1 base and J dropped 2 bases, with 7 bases sitting between them. The germline V gene has CDR1 SGHRS and CDR2 YFSETQ. The CDR3 has 14 residues. The CDR3 region is CASSLSLAGNTIYF. In nucleotides, the CDR3 is TGCGCCAGCAGCTTGTCCCTCGCTGGAAACACCATATATTTT.

The chain combines TRBV18 with TRBJ1-1; D possibly corresponds to TRBD1 (6 bases). The length of the CDR3 is 15 residues. Trimming removed 3 bases from V and 1 base from J, with 12 bases in between. Germline values: CDR1 KGHSH, CDR2 LQKENI. This CDR3 is CASSPRAGANTEAFF. In DNA, the CDR3 is TGTGCCAGCTCACCCCGGGCAGGGGCGAACACTGAAGCTTTCTTT.

This chain connects TRBV4-1 to TRBJ1-5; D is uncertain. This CDR3 spans 18 amino acids. CDR1 is MGHRA and CDR2 is YSYEKL in the germline V gene. V was clipped by 4 bases and J by 1 base, with 20 bases between them. The CDR3 loop is CASSRSVEGGASNQPQHF. In DNA, the CDR3 is TGCGCCAGCAGCCGGTCGGTGGAGGGTGGAGCGAGCAATCAGCCCCAGCATTTT.

The CDR3: CASSYGRTYEQYF. The DNA of the CDR3 is TGTGCCAGCAGTTACGGGAGGACTTACGAGCAGTACTTC. The rearrangement uses TRBV27 and TRBJ2-7, with 7 bases fitting TRBD2. The CDR3 is 13 amino acids. Trimming at V came to 4 bases and at J to 4 bases, leaving 4 bases not matched to a gene. The V gene's germline CDR1 is MNHEY and CDR2 SMNVEV (reference sequence).

The J gene is TRBJ2-7, the V gene TRBV4-1; D remains ambiguous. The CDR3 consists of 13 residues. Per the germline V gene, CDR1 is MGHRA and CDR2 is YSYEKL. V was pared by 2 bases and J by 4 bases, with 9 bases between. The CDR3 loop is CASSQITNYEQYF. In nucleotides, the CDR3 is TGCGCCAGCAGCCAAATAACAAATTACGAGCAGTACTTC.

V and J are TRBV5-1 and TRBJ2-5, with 7 bases aligning to TRBD1. CDR1 is SGHRS and CDR2 is YFSETQ in the germline V gene. The trim removed 4 bases at V and 1 base at J, leaving 7 bases unmatched. The CDR3 is 15 amino acids. CDR3 sequence (DNA): TGCGCCAGCAGCCAGAGGACAGGACCCCAAGAGACCCAGTACTTC. It specifies CASSQRTGPQETQYF.

The rearrangement uses TRBV5-4 and TRBJ2-7, with TRBD1 matching over 7 bases. CDR3 size: 16 residues. Per the germline V gene, CDR1 is SGHNT and CDR2 is YYREEE (reference sequence). The V and J ends lost 4 bases and 6 bases, in that order; junction bases with no gene match: 16. CDR3 residues: CASSDGTGAVASEQYF. DNA for the CDR3: TGTGCCAGCAGCGACGGAACAGGGGCTGTCGCTTCCGAGCAGTACTTC.

The V gene is TRBV29-1, the J gene TRBJ2-7; perhaps TRBD1 as D (6 bases). This CDR3 region has 11 residues. The germline V gene has CDR1 SQVTM and CDR2 ANQGSEA. Trimming took off 4 bases at V and 6 bases at J, with 10 bases between the two ends. The CDR3 coding sequence is TGCAGCGTTGTTGGGGGCGTCGAGCAGTACTTC. Amino acid sequence: CSVVGGVEQYF.

The V call is TRBV4-3, the J call TRBJ2-7; D might be TRBD1 (5 bases). Germline CDR1 and CDR2: LGHNA and YSLEER. Trimming cost V 3 bases and J 3 bases, with 21 bases left between them. The CDR3 runs 17 residues. The CDR3 reads CASSQSLTADRNYEQYF. CDR3 bases: TGCGCCAGCAGCCAGAGCTTAACCGCTGACAGAAACTACGAGCAGTACTTC.

This clone was counted a few times. V gene TRBV28 combines with J gene TRBJ2-2, with TRBD2 as a possible D gene (6 bases). This CDR3 region has 14 residues. CDR1 and CDR2 from the germline V gene are MDHEN and SYDVKM. Trimming stripped 8 bases from V and 1 base from J, with 11 bases between. The CDR3: CASGLSGNTGELFF. The CDR3 nucleotides read TGTGCCAGCGGTCTTAGCGGGAACACCGGGGAGCTGTTTTTT.

The table lists this clone with a count of one. The chain links TRBV19 to TRBJ1-1; D is uncertain. The V and J ends lost 4 bases and 3 bases respectively, with 9 bases between them. Germline CDR1 and CDR2: LNHDA and SQIVND (reference sequence). This CDR3 is 13 amino acids long. CDR3 sequence reads: CASSTVRDTEAFF. CDR3 DNA: TGTGCCAGTAGTACCGTCCGCGACACTGAAGCTTTCTTT.

J is TRBJ2-7 and V is TRBV10-3, with a weak D call TRBD2 (5 bases). Deletions cut 3 bases from V and 2 bases from J, with 11 bases between. The germline V gene has CDR1 ENHRY and CDR2 SYGVKD. The CDR3 is 14 residues long. This CDR3 reads CAISEPARAYEQYF. For the CDR3, the DNA is TGTGCCATCAGTGAACCGGCGAGGGCCTACGAGCAGTACTTC.

Ten or more counts support this clone. V and J are TRBV2 and TRBJ1-5; D call uncertain. This CDR3 spans 14 amino acids. V lost 4 bases and J 0 bases, leaving 7 bases between the germline ends. Germline CDR1 and CDR2: SNHLY and FYNNEI. As DNA, the CDR3 is TGTGCCAGCAGTGGTCCCTATAGCAATCAGCCCCAGCATTTT. Its protein product is CASSGPYSNQPQHF.

The table lists this clone with a few counts. The V call is TRBV7-6, the J call TRBJ2-7; 7 positions match TRBD2. Per the germline V gene, CDR1 is SGHVS and CDR2 is FNYEAQ. With 4 bases clipped from V and 5 bases from J, the junction kept 11 bases outside the gene matches. This CDR3 is 15 amino acids long. CDR3 region: CASSSQWGRADEQYF. CDR3 DNA sequence: TGTGCCAGCAGCTCCCAGTGGGGGAGGGCCGACGAGCAGTACTTC.

The rearrangement links TRBV11-2 to TRBJ1-1, with D perhaps TRBD1 (6 bases). The V and J ends lost 1 base and 4 bases respectively, with 13 bases between them. Germline lookup yields CDR1 SGHAT and CDR2 FQNNGV. CDR3 length: 15 amino acids. CDR3 DNA: TGTGCCAGCAGCTTAGGGTTACCAGGGGCCACTGAAGCTTTCTTT. Translated, it gives CASSLGLPGATEAFF. Drawing the rest from reference TRBV11-2 and TRBJ1-1, the complete variable domain is EAGVAQSPRYKIIEKRQSVAFWCNPISGHATLYWYQQILGQGPKLLIQFQNNGVVDDSQLPKDRFSAERLKGVDSTLKIQPAKLEDSAVYLCASSLGLPGATEAFFGQGTRLTVV.

The genes are TRBV10-2 and TRBJ1-6; 8 bases map to TRBD1. V lost 6 bases, J lost 0 bases, and 10 bases stayed unmatched. Germline CDR1 is WSHSY and CDR2 is SAAADI. The CDR3 extends over 18 amino acids. The CDR3 DNA follows: TGCGCCAGCAGGGCTGGACAGGGTTCAAGCTCCTATAATTCACCCCTCCACTTT. Translating it yields CASRAGQGSSSYNSPLHF.

V usage is TRBV19 and J usage is TRBJ2-7, with D possibly being TRBD2 (6 bases). This CDR3 contains 13 residues. Between the trimmed V and J ends, which lost 4 bases and 4 bases, there was a span of 11 bases. The germline V gene encodes CDR1 LNHDA and CDR2 SQIVND (reference sequence). As DNA, the CDR3 is TGTGCCAGTAGTAGCGGGATCTGGTACGAGCAGTACTTC. Protein: CASSSGIWYEQYF.

The gene calls are TRBV11-2 and TRBJ2-7, with a tentative D call TRBD1 (6 bases). V shed 7 bases and J shed 0 bases, with 13 bases lying between them. This CDR3 has 14 residues. Germline values: CDR1 SGHAT, CDR2 FQNNGV. The CDR3 nucleotides read TGTGCCAGCACCCCCGGGACACCCTCCTACGAGCAGTACTTC. It encodes CASTPGTPSYEQYF.

The chain links TRBV4-3 to TRBJ2-3, with D perhaps TRBD2 (6 bases). V was shortened by 4 bases and J by 0 bases, with 14 bases between the two germline ends. This CDR3 spans 16 amino acids. Germline V lookup: CDR1 LGHNA, CDR2 YSLEER. CDR3 in amino acids: CASSRLAEASTDTQYF. The CDR3 region has the DNA TGCGCCAGCAGCCGATTAGCGGAGGCAAGCACAGATACGCAGTATTTT.

CDR3 nucleotide sequence: TGTGCCAGCTCCCCCGGGAGAGGACTCGAGCAGTACTTC. Translating gives CASSPGRGLEQYF. This chain uses TRBV18 with TRBJ2-7; D perhaps matches TRBD2 (6 bases). Germline V CDR1 and CDR2: KGHSH, LQKENI. V dropped 6 bases and J dropped 6 bases, with 15 bases sitting between them. CDR3 length: 13 residues.

V and J are TRBV28 and TRBJ2-7, with D perhaps matching TRBD2 (6 bases). V was cut by 5 bases and J by 4 bases, with 9 bases left in between. The CDR3 covers 12 residues. Germline V gives CDR1 MDHEN, CDR2 SYDVKM. As DNA, the CDR3 is TGTGCCAGCAGTCTCCTAGCGTACGAGCAGTACTTC. It translates to CASSLLAYEQYF. Drawing the rest from reference TRBV28 and TRBJ2-7, the complete variable domain is DVKVTQSSRYLVKRTGEKVFLECVQDMDHENMFWYRQDPGLGLRLIYFSYDVKMKEKGDIPEGYSVSREKKERFSLILESASTNQTSMYLCASSLLAYEQYFGPGTRLTVT.

The chain couples TRBV29-1 to TRBJ2-5; TRBD2 matches at 7 bases. The J call may be faulty, since TRBJ2-7 better matches the DNA end. This CDR3 contains 14 residues. Germline V gene lookup returns CDR1 SQVTM and CDR2 ANQGSEA. CDR3 sequence: CSVFGKAGSYEQYF. The CDR3 nucleotides are TGCAGCGTTTTCGGTAAAGCGGGGAGCTACGAGCAGTACTTC.

This clone was found once. The chain is built from TRBV5-1 and TRBJ1-4; TRBD1 matches at 11 bases. CDR1 SGHRS and CDR2 YFSETQ come from the germline V gene. V lost 4 bases to trimming and J lost 7 bases; unmatched junction nucleotides: 6. The CDR3 totals 15 residues. Here the CDR3 reads CASSQRTGGIEKLFF. The DNA of the CDR3 is TGCGCCAGCAGCCAGCGGACAGGGGGCATTGAAAAACTGTTTTTT.